The 4 T cell receptor beta chains below come from one sample, sequenced in a study of identical twins. TCRdb recomputed calls from the 5' RACE reads with MiXCR, one row per CDR3 protein. Among around 570,000 distinct CDR3 sequences, 9.6% were seen once, and the ten largest hold around 3.2%. These data were likewise used in another study, on yellow fever vaccine responses in identical twins.

The sequencing input was PBMCs. All receptors derive from a woman younger than 35 in good health.

CDR3 amino acids: CASRNLLEQYF. The CDR3 coding sequence is TGTGCCAGCCGGAACCTACTCGAGCAGTACTTC. The chain employs TRBV2 and TRBJ2-7; no clear D. The CDR3 covers 11 residues. V was trimmed by 8 bases and J by 6 bases, leaving 11 bases between them. The germline gives CDR1 SNHLY, CDR2 FYNNEI.

DNA of the CDR3: TGTGCCAGCAGCCCCCAGAAGCAATCCATGAACACTGAAGCTTTCTTT. This codes for CASSPQKQSMNTEAFF. This rearrangement joins TRBV5-5 to TRBJ1-1; no firm D call. The CDR3 consists of 16 residues. Trimming pared 4 bases from V and 0 bases from J, leaving 16 bases between. Germline CDR1 is SGHKS and CDR2 is YYEKEE (reference sequence).

This clonotype was recorded a few times. V and J are TRBV20-1 and TRBJ2-3; D gene ambiguous. V was trimmed by 6 bases and J by 6 bases, leaving 10 bases between them. CDR3 length: 11 residues. Germline V gene data show CDR1 as DFQATT and CDR2 as SNEGSKA (reference sequence). CDR3 protein: CSAISSDTQYF. As DNA, the CDR3 is TGCAGTGCCATATCTTCTGATACGCAGTATTTT.

The chain is built from TRBV7-2 and TRBJ2-7; D might be TRBD1 or TRBD2, each matching 5 bases. The germline CDR1 and CDR2 sequences are SGHTA and FQGNSA. The CDR3 contains 12 residues. V was cut by 5 bases and J by 7 bases, with 12 bases left in between. In nucleotides, the CDR3 is TGTGCCAGCAGCCCTGCGTGGGGGGAGCAGTACTTC. The encoded protein is CASSPAWGEQYF.